These T cell receptor beta chains were read from a single sample in a study of neurological immune-mediated disorders. TCRdb called the 5' RACE reads again in MiXCR, with one record for every CDR3 protein. This sample has roughly 100,000 distinct CDR3 sequences, with 3.5% to 4% found just once. Sequenced input: PBMCs. The receptors stem from a young woman with multiple sclerosis. CDR3s include the opening cysteine and the closing phenylalanine or tryptophan. A D gene is named only where the DNA matches it firmly. Where a row states a size, it is once, few, many or the class of an expanded clone; other rows omit it.

V gene	clone size	J gene	D gene	CDR3 protein	CDR3 DNA
TRBV7-9	many	TRBJ2-7	TRBD1	CASTGGLSYEQYF	TGTGCCAGTACAGGGGGCCTCTCCTACGAGCAGTACTTC
TRBV15	many	TRBJ1-5	NA	CATRPHRDSNQPQHF	TGTGCCACCAGACCGCACAGAGATAGCAATCAGCCCCAGCATTTT
TRBV20-1	many	TRBJ1-3	TRBD1	CSATTGGGGNTIYF	TGCAGTGCAACCACAGGGGGAGGAGGAAACACCATATATTTT
TRBV7-2	many	TRBJ2-1	NA	CASGGRNYNEQFF	TGTGCCAGCGGGGGCCGAAACTACAATGAGCAGTTCTTC
TRBV5-1	many	TRBJ1-1	TRBD1	CASSVRDRITEAFF	TGCGCCAGCAGCGTGAGGGACAGAATCACTGAAGCTTTCTTT
TRBV24-1	many	TRBJ2-3	NA	CATSDPGTSTDTQYF	TGTGCCACCAGTGATCCAGGGACATCCACAGATACGCAGTATTTT
TRBV7-2	many	TRBJ1-5	TRBD1	CASSTGGSNQPQHF	TGTGCCAGCAGTACAGGGGGAAGCAATCAGCCCCAGCATTTT
TRBV4-1	many	TRBJ1-1	NA	CASSQAGFGTEAFF	TGCGCCAGCAGCCAAGCAGGGTTTGGGACTGAAGCTTTCTTT
TRBV29-1	many	TRBJ2-5	NA	CSGGQREETQYF	TGCAGCGGAGGACAGCGAGAAGAGACCCAGTACTTC
TRBV20-1	many	TRBJ1-5	NA	CSAGGGANQPQHF	TGCAGTGCTGGGGGGGGGGCCAATCAGCCCCAGCATTTT
TRBV6-6	many	TRBJ2-5	TRBD2	CASRSPSGQETQYF	TGTGCCAGCAGATCGCCTAGCGGACAAGAGACCCAGTACTTC
TRBV5-1	many	TRBJ1-1	NA	CASSTTVNTEAFF	TGCGCCAGCAGTACGACGGTGAACACTGAAGCTTTCTTT
TRBV10-2	many	TRBJ1-4	TRBD1	CASSGDRNEKLFF	TGCGCCAGCAGTGGGGACAGAAATGAAAAACTGTTTTTT
TRBV7-2	many	TRBJ2-2	NA	CASSTQGGNTGELFF	TGTGCCAGCAGTACTCAGGGGGGCAACACCGGGGAGCTGTTTTTT
TRBV11-2	many	TRBJ2-2	TRBD2	CASRSGTSVNTGELFF	TGTGCCAGCAGGTCCGGGACTAGCGTCAACACCGGGGAGCTGTTTTTT
TRBV4-1	many	TRBJ1-1	NA	CASRGALRNTEAFF	TGCGCCAGCAGAGGGGCGCTACGGAACACTGAAGCTTTCTTT
TRBV7-2	many	TRBJ2-5	NA	CASSLQAGGRPETQYF	TGTGCCAGCAGCTTACAAGCAGGGGGGAGGCCAGAGACCCAGTACTTC
TRBV7-2	many	TRBJ2-3	TRBD2	CASSTSGTGRDTQYF	TGTGCCAGCAGCACTAGCGGGACGGGCAGAGATACGCAGTATTTT
TRBV7-3	many	TRBJ1-1	TRBD1	CASSLRTGGEAEAFF	TGTGCCAGCAGCTTAAGGACAGGGGGCGAAGCAGAAGCTTTCTTT
TRBV20-1	few	TRBJ2-4	TRBD1	CSATGTGGAGNIQYF	TGCAGTGCTACCGGGACAGGGGGCGCGGGAAACATTCAGTACTTC
TRBV3-1	NA	TRBJ2-1	NA	CASSQGGHEQFF	TGTGCCAGCAGCCAAGGTGGCCATGAGCAGTTCTTC
TRBV5-1	many	TRBJ1-1	NA	CASSFTGDTEAFF	TGCGCCAGCAGCTTCACGGGGGACACTGAAGCTTTCTTT